This is a list of T cell receptor beta chains from one sample in a study of CD4 T cells in relation to SARS-CoV-2 and coronaviruses. This table comes from immunoSEQ multiplex PCR, and its TCRdb copy is limited to in-frame clones, with some not included. The sample gives 20,000 to 25,000 clones, over 70% of which show up once; about 16% is in the top ten. For these TCRs, the target antigens are not known. Sequencing was carried out using CD4+ T cells from PBMCs, cultured in vitro. Source of these receptors: a human donor in good health. Each CDR3 is given with its conserved first and last residue. D genes are given only for firm matches. Clone size appears in some rows only: once, few, many, or a class for an expanded clone.

TRBJ1-1 NA few TRBV30 TGTGCCTGGAGTGCTCCGGGACAACTGAACACTGAAGCTTTCTTT CAWSAPGQLNTEAFF
TRBJ1-1 TRBD1 NA TRBV18 TGTGCCAGCTCACCAAACATAGGGACAGGGAACACTGAAGCTTTCTTT CASSPNIGTGNTEAFF
TRBJ1-2 NA once TRBV12-5 TGTGCTAGTGGTTTGGTATCTTGGTGGACAGAGACTAACTATGGCTACACCTTC CASGLVSWWTETNYGYTF
TRBJ2-1 TRBD2 NA TRBV3-1/TRBV3-2 TGTGCCAGCAGCTTCACTAGCGGAACACAAAATGAGCAGTTCTTC CASSFTSGTQNEQFF
TRBJ2-1 TRBD1 NA TRBV2 TGTGCCAGCAGAAACGACAGGGGTGATTACAATGAGCAGTTCTTC CASRNDRGDYNEQFF
TRBJ1-1 NA NA TRBV27 TGTGCCAGCGCCAGTAGGGGTCTGAGCACTGAAGCTTTCTTT CASASRGLSTEAFF
TRBJ2-7 NA NA TRBV5-1 TGCGCCAGCAGCCTCCGAGACCACGTCTTATCCTACGAGCAGTACTTC CASSLRDHVLSYEQYF
TRBJ2-1 NA NA TRBV10-3 TGTGCCATCACTAGGGGATGGGACAATGAGCAGTTCTTC CAITRGWDNEQFF
TRBJ2-1 NA NA TRBV7-2 TGTGCCAGCAGGACCCGGTCACCGTACAATGAGCAGTTCTTC CASRTRSPYNEQFF
TRBJ2-3 TRBD2 NA TRBV10-3 TGTGCCATCAGTGGGACTAGCGGGAGAATTCCTACGCAGTATTTT CAISGTSGRIPTQYF
TRBJ2-2 TRBD1 once TRBV5-6 TGTGCCAGCAGCACTTTAACAGGGGGCTGGACCGGGGAGCTGTTTTTT CASSTLTGGWTGELFF
TRBJ1-2 NA NA TRBV10-1 TGCGCCAGCAGTGAGCAGAGAGACTATGGCTACACCTTC CASSEQRDYGYTF
TRBJ1-6 NA NA TRBV5-6 TGTGCCAGCAGCCTGTACCATAATTCACCCCTCCACTTT CASSLYHNSPLHF
TRBJ1-1 NA once TRBV2 TGTGCCAGCAGACAACCAGGCCTCTACACTGAAGCTTTCTTT CASRQPGLYTEAFF
TRBJ1-1 NA NA TRBV2 TGTGCCGGAGGGGCCAACACTGAAGCTTTCTTT CAGGANTEAFF
TRBJ2-7 NA NA TRBV7-8 TGTGCCAGCAGCTTCGCAACAACTACCTTTACCTCCTACGAGCAGTACTTC CASSFATTTFTSYEQYF
TRBJ2-3 NA NA TRBV21-1 TGTGCCAGCAGCAATGGAATCCGGGACAGGGTATTGTTAGATACGCAGTATTTT CASSNGIRDRVLLDTQYF
TRBJ2-6 NA NA TRBV19 TGTGCCAGTTGCGTCGGCCCCGGGGCCAACGTCCTGACTTTC CASCVGPGANVLTF
TRBJ2-1 NA NA TRBV18 TGTGCCAGCTCACCGGGGCAGGAGAGCTCCTACAATGAGCAGTTCTTC CASSPGQESSYNEQFF
TRBJ2-1 TRBD2 NA TRBV11-3 TGTGCCAGCAGCTTAGCACTAGCGCCCTACAATGAGCAGTTCTTC CASSLALAPYNEQFF
TRBJ1-2 TRBD1 NA TRBV28 TGTGCCAGCAGTTTCGCCCTTGTCGGGACAGGGAGGAATGGCTACACCTTC CASSFALVGTGRNGYTF
TRBJ1-6 NA NA TRBV2 TGTGCCAGCAGGGATTACAGTGATTCACCCCTCCACTTT CASRDYSDSPLHF
TRBJ2-2 TRBD2 NA TRBV5-4 TGTGCCAGCACCACGGGCGGGGGTGTGAACACCGGGGAGCTGTTTTTT CASTTGGGVNTGELFF
TRBJ2-2 TRBD1 NA TRBV2 TGTGCCAGCAGCCCCGGGACAGGGGAGTACGGGGAGCTGTTTTTT CASSPGTGEYGELFF
TRBJ2-5 TRBD2 NA TRBV7-3 TGTGCCAGCAGCCCTCGGAGAGCGGGAGGGGAAGAGACCCAGTACTTC CASSPRRAGGEETQYF
TRBJ2-3 NA NA TRBV7-5 TGTGCCAGAAGCTGGGACTTGGATACGCAGTATTTT CARSWDLDTQYF
TRBJ2-1 TRBD1 few TRBV5-4 TGTGCCAGCAGCCGACAGGGAGCTGGCCATGAGCAGTTCTTC CASSRQGAGHEQFF
TRBJ1-4 TRBD1 NA TRBV30 TGTGCCTGGAGGATACAGGGGTGGAGTAATGAAAAACTGTTTTTT CAWRIQGWSNEKLFF
TRBJ1-6 NA few TRBV19 TGTGCCAGTAGTATAGATGGGGGTACTAATTCACCCCTCCACTTT CASSIDGGTNSPLHF
TRBJ2-1 NA NA TRBV4-1 TGCGCCAGCAGCCAAGTCAATGAGCAGTTCTTC CASSQVNEQFF
TRBJ1-2 NA NA TRBV30 TGTGCCTGGAGTGAGGGCCGCCTTGTGGGCTTC CAWSEGRLVGF
TRBJ1-1 NA NA TRBV19 TGTGCCAGTAGTATCCGATCGCGGGGAGGGAAATTCACTGAAGCTTTCTTT CASSIRSRGGKFTEAFF
TRBJ2-1 TRBD2 once TRBV7-3 TGTGCCAGCAGCCCGGGACTAGCGGGAGGGGCGGGCGATGAGCAGTTCTTC CASSPGLAGGAGDEQFF
TRBJ2-1 TRBD2 NA TRBV5-1 TGCGCCAGCAGCTTGGTGGCTTTAAGCGGGAGCCTTTCTTACAATGAGCAGTTCTTC CASSLVALSGSLSYNEQFF
TRBJ2-2 NA NA TRBV7-8 TGTGCCATGGGCGCTCGCACCGGGGAGCTGTTTTTT CAMGARTGELFF
TRBJ1-6 TRBD1 NA TRBV11-2 TGTGCCAGCAGCTCCCCCGGGACAGAAAATTCACCCCTCCACTTT CASSSPGTENSPLHF
TRBJ1-2 TRBD1 once TRBV5-1 TGCGCCAGCAGCTTGGACCCGGGACAGGGGTCCTATGGCTACACCTTC CASSLDPGQGSYGYTF
TRBJ1-4 TRBD1 once TRBV2 TGTGCCAGCACCACACAGGGGGCAGTGGCTAATGAAAAACTGTTTTTT CASTTQGAVANEKLFF
TRBJ1-1 NA NA TRBV7-9 TGTGCCAGCAATCGGGTGAACACTGAAGCTTTCTTT CASNRVNTEAFF
TRBJ1-3 NA NA TRBV3-1/TRBV3-2 TGTGCCAGCGGGGGGTCTGGAAACACCATATATTTT CASGGSGNTIYF
TRBJ2-5 TRBD2 NA TRBV5-8 TGTGCCAGCAGCTTGCGCCTAGCGGGAGGTGAGAGGGAGACCCAGTACTTC CASSLRLAGGERETQYF
TRBJ2-7 NA NA TRBV5-1 TGCGCCAGCATGGAGGGGACCATGGAGTTCTACGAGCAGTACTTC CASMEGTMEFYEQYF
TRBJ1-4 NA NA TRBV2 TGTGCCAGCAGCTACAGCACCGGGGAAAAACTGTTTTTT CASSYSTGEKLFF
TRBJ1-1 TRBD1 NA TRBV10-3 TGTGCCATCAGCGGGGGACAGAAAGCTTTCTTT CAISGGQKAFF
TRBJ2-3 NA NA TRBV18 TGTGCCAGCTCACCAAATGGACCGTCCGTTGGCACAGATACGCAGTATTTT CASSPNGPSVGTDTQYF
TRBJ1-1 TRBD1 NA TRBV10-3 TGTGCCATTTCAACAGGGGCGGACACTGAAGCTTTCTTT CAISTGADTEAFF
TRBJ2-3 TRBD2 NA TRBV13 TGTGCCAGCAGCCGCCGAGCGGGAGGTCCCCCAGATACGCAGTATTTT CASSRRAGGPPDTQYF
TRBJ2-1 NA NA TRBV7-3 TGTGCCAGCAGCTCCCAACTGAGCGGGTCTTACAATGAGCAGTTCTTC CASSSQLSGSYNEQFF
TRBJ1-1 NA NA TRBV30 TGTGCCTGGAGTGTGGGGAGGAACACTGAAGCTTTCTTT CAWSVGRNTEAFF
TRBJ2-5 NA NA TRBV20-1 TGCAGTGCGCGGGTGAAAGAGACCCAGTACTTC CSARVKETQYF
TRBJ2-7 TRBD2 NA TRBV27 TGTGCCAGCAGTAGGAAACCGGGACTAGCGGGAGAACACAGCGAGCAGTACTTC CASSRKPGLAGEHSEQYF